The 21 T cell receptor beta chains given below trace back to one sample, sequenced in a study of blood T cell repertoires in COVID-19. Profiling relied on immunoSEQ multiplex PCR, and the TCRdb table lists in-frame clones only, not all of them. Altogether about 100,000 clones are present, 91% being singletons, with the ten largest covering around 2.1%. Sample: peripheral blood. The receptors come from a man aged 50-59 years with active COVID-19.

V is TRBV29-1 and J is TRBJ2-7; D possibly corresponds to TRBD2 (5 bases). The CDR3 loop spans 15 amino acids. CDR1 and CDR2 from the germline V gene are SQVTM and ANQGSEA. V lost 4 bases, J lost 0 bases, and 16 bases lay in between. CDR3 nucleotides: TGCAGCGTTGGCGGAGGCTATTCCAGCTCCTACGAGCAGTACTTC. As protein: CSVGGGYSSSYEQYF.

The CDR3: CASSVGNRGTGEAFF. The CDR3 DNA sequence: TGTGCCAGCAGCGTAGGTAACAGGGGGACGGGTGAAGCTTTCTTT. The chain links TRBV9 to TRBJ1-1; 8 nucleotides align to TRBD1. Trimming at V came to 0 bases and at J to 7 bases, leaving 8 bases not matched to a gene. The CDR3 runs 15 residues. Germline V CDR1 and CDR2: SGDLS, YYNGEE.

The rearrangement uses TRBV5-1 and TRBJ2-3; 12 nucleotides agree with TRBD2. Germline V lookup: CDR1 SGHRS, CDR2 YFSETQ. With V trimmed by 1 base and J by 4 bases, 1 base remained unmatched. CDR3 length equals 15 residues. The CDR3 reads CASSLTSGGPDTQYF. CDR3 in DNA: TGCGCCAGCAGCTTGACTAGCGGGGGGCCAGATACGCAGTATTTT.

The genes are TRBV9 and TRBJ2-3, with 8 bases lining up with TRBD2. This CDR3 contains 18 residues. With 0 bases clipped from V and 0 bases from J, the junction kept 9 bases outside the gene matches. Germline V gives CDR1 SGDLS, CDR2 YYNGEE. The CDR3 DNA follows: TGTGCCAGCAGCGTAGCTTCTAGCGGGCGGACTAGCACAGATACGCAGTATTTT. Translated, it gives CASSVASSGRTSTDTQYF.

The chain carries TRBV5-1 and TRBJ1-4; D remains ambiguous. Per the germline V gene, CDR1 is SGHRS and CDR2 is YFSETQ. There are 15 residues in the CDR3. The V end lost 2 bases, the J end lost 0 bases, and 8 bases lay between the germline ends. CDR3 DNA sequence: TGCGCCAGCAGCTTTCCGGGTTCAACTAATGAAAAACTGTTTTTT. It encodes CASSFPGSTNEKLFF.

This clone has just one count. The V and J genes are TRBV2 and TRBJ2-1; 9 bases map to TRBD2. Trimming cost V 6 bases and J 3 bases; bases outside gene matches: 9. The CDR3 has 16 amino acids. The germline CDR1 and CDR2 sequences are SNHLY and FYNNEI. The CDR3, as DNA: TGTGCCAGCAGGAGAGGCGGGGGGGCCTTCTACAATGAGCAGTTCTTC. Translating it yields CASRRGGGAFYNEQFF.

This chain links TRBV5-1 with TRBJ2-5, with TRBD1 identical over 7 bases. Germline-derived CDR1 and CDR2 are SGHRS and YFSETQ. There are 15 residues in the CDR3. The V segment lost 1 base and the J segment 5 bases; nucleotides outside the gene matches: 8. In DNA, the CDR3 is TGCGCCAGCAGCTTGCTCAGGGGGAATCAGGAGACCCAGTACTTC. It codes for CASSLLRGNQETQYF.

The chain is built from TRBV11-1 and TRBJ1-2; TRBD1 is a possible D gene (6 bases). The length of the CDR3 is 14 residues. The V gene's germline CDR1 is SGHAT and CDR2 FQDESV (reference sequence). V was trimmed by 1 base and J by 2 bases, leaving 8 bases between them. The CDR3: CASSLGQENYGYTF. CDR3 sequence (DNA): TGTGCCAGCAGCTTAGGACAGGAGAACTATGGCTACACCTTC.

This chain joins TRBV5-1 and TRBJ2-7; 8 bases agree with TRBD1. The CDR3 loop spans 15 amino acids. V lost 0 bases and J lost 2; bases outside the gene matches: 4. Germline V gene lookup returns CDR1 SGHRS and CDR2 YFSETQ. The CDR3 DNA is TGCGCCAGCAGCTTGGGGGACAGGTTCCCCTACGAGCAGTACTTC. Protein product: CASSLGDRFPYEQYF.

To note about this clone: Other nucleotide sequences from this sample produce the same CDR3. The V gene is TRBV5-1, the J gene TRBJ1-3; the D is unclear. Trimming took 0 bases from V and 0 from J, leaving 7 bases between them. Germline V lookup: CDR1 SGHRS, CDR2 YFSETQ. CDR3 length: 15 residues. CDR3 DNA sequence: TGCGCCAGCAGCTTGGCCGGGATCTCTGGAAACACCATATATTTT. Protein sequence: CASSLAGISGNTIYF.

V usage is TRBV15 and J usage is TRBJ2-1; maybe TRBD1 (5 bases). Looked up from germline, CDR1 is LNHNV and CDR2 is YYDKDF (reference sequence). This CDR3 spans 16 amino acids. The germline V and J ends were trimmed by 0 bases and 8 bases, with 17 bases remaining between them. For the CDR3, the DNA is TGTGCCACCAGCAGAGACCAAATAGTCAGGGTGCATGAGCAGTTCTTC. Protein product: CATSRDQIVRVHEQFF.

This chain uses TRBV5-1 with TRBJ2-3; 10 positions match TRBD1. V trimming: 4 bases; J trimming: 4 bases; junction bases outside the gene matches: 18. Germline loops: CDR1 SGHRS, CDR2 YFSETQ. This CDR3 spans 19 amino acids. This CDR3 is CASSPVPGQGRWASDTQYF. CDR3 DNA sequence: TGCGCCAGCAGCCCCGTCCCGGGACAGGGGCGATGGGCTTCAGATACGCAGTATTTT.

The rearrangement joins TRBV11-2 to TRBJ2-1; D is possibly TRBD1 (5 bases). Per the germline V gene, CDR1 is SGHAT and CDR2 is FQNNGV. This CDR3 is built from 16 residues. V was clipped by 0 bases and J by 6 bases, with 15 bases between them. CDR3 amino acids: CASSLDGADLPNEQFF. Written as DNA, the CDR3 is TGTGCCAGCAGCTTAGATGGGGCGGATTTACCCAATGAGCAGTTCTTC. Variable domain in full (rest from reference TRBV11-2 and TRBJ2-1): EAGVAQSPRYKIIEKRQSVAFWCNPISGHATLYWYQQILGQGPKLLIQFQNNGVVDDSQLPKDRFSAERLKGVDSTLKIQPAKLEDSAVYLCASSLDGADLPNEQFFGPGTRLTVL.

The J gene is TRBJ1-5, the V gene TRBV7-2, with unresolved D. V gave up 5 bases and J gave up 1 base, with 6 bases separating them. CDR3 size: 13 residues. Germline loops: CDR1 SGHTA, CDR2 FQGNSA. CDR3 protein: CASSISSNQPQHF. The CDR3, as DNA: TGTGCCAGCAGCATCTCCAGCAATCAGCCCCAGCATTTT.

This chain joins TRBV14 and TRBJ1-5, with TRBD1 matching over 8 bases. Germline values: CDR1 SGHDN, CDR2 FVKESK. The CDR3 sequence is 22 residues long. Germline trimming cut 3 bases from V and 5 bases from J; bases unmatched to any gene: 27. CDR3 region: CASSQKDQGALTGVREYQPQHF. The CDR3 nucleotides read TGTGCCAGCAGCCAGAAGGATCAGGGGGCTTTGACGGGTGTGCGGGAGTATCAGCCCCAGCATTTT.

This chain joins TRBV5-6 and TRBJ2-1; tentatively, D is TRBD1 (5 bases). The CDR3 is made up of 13 amino acids. CDR1 is SGHDT and CDR2 is YYEEEE in the germline V gene. V was clipped by 0 bases and J by 4 bases, with 5 bases between them. In DNA form, the CDR3 reads TGTGCCAGCAGCTTGGACAGGTACAATGAGCAGTTCTTC. This translates into CASSLDRYNEQFF.

The chain has TRBV19 and TRBJ2-2, with D unclear. Trimming shortened V by 5 bases and J by 6 bases, and 13 bases separated the two germline ends. Germline CDR1 LNHDA, CDR2 SQIVND (reference sequence). CDR3 size: 14 residues. The CDR3 DNA is TGTGCCAGTAGTGAAGGTAGCAGTGCCGGGGAGCTGTTTTTT. Translated, it gives CASSEGSSAGELFF.

The chain joins TRBV7-9 to TRBJ2-7; 8 bases map to TRBD1. V lost 4 bases, J lost 3 bases, and 5 bases stayed unmatched. Germline V lookup: CDR1 SEHNR, CDR2 FQNEAQ (reference sequence). The CDR3 has 14 amino acids. The CDR3 is CASSSTGVIYEQYV. The CDR3 nucleotides read TGTGCCAGCAGCTCGACAGGGGTTATCTACGAGCAGTACGTC.

This sequence joins TRBV5-1 and TRBJ1-1; 10 bases fit TRBD1. CDR1 is SGHRS and CDR2 is YFSETQ in the germline V gene. V lost 4 bases and J lost 1; bases outside the gene matches: 4. This CDR3 is 15 amino acids long. The CDR3 reads CASSIRQGANTEAFF. CDR3 in DNA: TGCGCCAGCAGCATACGACAGGGGGCGAACACTGAAGCTTTCTTT.

The rearrangement links TRBV6-5 to TRBJ2-1; 8 nucleotides match TRBD2. The CDR3 has 16 residues. CDR1 is MNHEY, CDR2 SVGAGI, per germline. V trimming: 4 bases; J trimming: 4 bases; junction bases outside the gene matches: 9. This CDR3 is CASSSPGLGGYNEQFF. CDR3 nucleotide sequence: TGTGCCAGCAGTTCCCCGGGACTAGGAGGGTACAATGAGCAGTTCTTC.

The chain has TRBV11-2 and TRBJ2-2; weak D call: TRBD1 (5 bases). The V gene's germline CDR1 is SGHAT and CDR2 FQNNGV. This CDR3 comprises 14 residues. Trimming left V 5 bases short and J 4 bases short, with 11 bases between. The CDR3 DNA is TGTGCCAGCAGCCACGACAGAGTCACCGGGGAGCTGTTTTTT. It encodes CASSHDRVTGELFF.